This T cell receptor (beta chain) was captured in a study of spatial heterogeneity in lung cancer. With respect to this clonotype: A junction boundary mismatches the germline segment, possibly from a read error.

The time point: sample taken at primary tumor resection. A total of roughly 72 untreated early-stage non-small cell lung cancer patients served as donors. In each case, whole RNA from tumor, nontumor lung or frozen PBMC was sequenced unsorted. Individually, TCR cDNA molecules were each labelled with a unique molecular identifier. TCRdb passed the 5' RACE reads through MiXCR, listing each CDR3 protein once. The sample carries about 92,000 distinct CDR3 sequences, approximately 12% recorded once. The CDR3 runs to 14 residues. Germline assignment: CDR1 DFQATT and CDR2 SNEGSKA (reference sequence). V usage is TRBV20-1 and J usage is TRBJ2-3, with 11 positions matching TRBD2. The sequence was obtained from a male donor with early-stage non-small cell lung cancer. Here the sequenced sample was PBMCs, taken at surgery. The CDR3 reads CCARLAGSTDTQYF. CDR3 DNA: TGCTGTGCACGACTAGCGGGGAGCACAGATACGCAGTATTTT.